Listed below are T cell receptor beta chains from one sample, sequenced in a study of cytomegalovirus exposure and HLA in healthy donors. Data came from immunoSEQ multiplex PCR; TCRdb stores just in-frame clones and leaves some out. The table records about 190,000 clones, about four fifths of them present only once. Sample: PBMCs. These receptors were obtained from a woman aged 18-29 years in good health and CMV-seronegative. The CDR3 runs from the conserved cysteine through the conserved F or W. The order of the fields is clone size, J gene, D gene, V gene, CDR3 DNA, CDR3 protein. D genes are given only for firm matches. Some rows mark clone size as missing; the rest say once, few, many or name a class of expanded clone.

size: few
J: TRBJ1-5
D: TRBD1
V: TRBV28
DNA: TGTGCCAGCACTCAACGACAGGGTGCGTTCAATCAGCCCCAGCATTTT
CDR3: CASTQRQGAFNQPQHF

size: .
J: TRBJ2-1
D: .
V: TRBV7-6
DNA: TGTGCCAGCAGCTTTGGAGGGTGGGGCATGGGTGGGGATGAGCAGTTCTTC
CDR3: CASSFGGWGMGGDEQFF

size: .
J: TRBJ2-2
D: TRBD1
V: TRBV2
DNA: TGTGCCAGCAGTGAAGAACAGGGGCCCGGGGAGCTGTTTTTT
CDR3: CASSEEQGPGELFF

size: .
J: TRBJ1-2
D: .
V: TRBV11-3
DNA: TGTGCCAGCAGCTTAATGGCCGGAGGAGGAGTGGCCAAGGGCTACACCTTC
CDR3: CASSLMAGGGVAKGYTF

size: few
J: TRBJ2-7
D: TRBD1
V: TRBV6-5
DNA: TGTGCCAGCAAGGAACAAGACAGGGGGGGCGAGCAGTACTTC
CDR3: CASKEQDRGGEQYF

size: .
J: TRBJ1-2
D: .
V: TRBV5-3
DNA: TGTGCCAGATTCCGCGGCAGGGGTCATGGCTACACCTTC
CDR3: CARFRGRGHGYTF

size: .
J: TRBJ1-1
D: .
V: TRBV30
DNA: TGTGCCTGGAGTACACAGCAGAATGAAGCTTTCTTT
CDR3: CAWSTQQNEAFF

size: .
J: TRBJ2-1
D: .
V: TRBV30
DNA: TGTGCCTGGATTGGGGGCGACTACAATGAGCAGTTCTTC
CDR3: CAWIGGDYNEQFF

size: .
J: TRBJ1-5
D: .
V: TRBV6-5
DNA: TGTGCCAGCAGTTACTCGAGAGGCCCGAATCAGCCCCAGCATTTT
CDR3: CASSYSRGPNQPQHF

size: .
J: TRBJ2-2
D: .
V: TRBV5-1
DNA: TGCGCCAGCACACTAATAGGTGGAACAAACACCGGGGAGCTGTTTTTT
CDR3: CASTLIGGTNTGELFF

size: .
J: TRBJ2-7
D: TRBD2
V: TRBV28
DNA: TGTGCCAGCAGTTATAGCGGGACCAGGGAGCAGTACTTC
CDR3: CASSYSGTREQYF

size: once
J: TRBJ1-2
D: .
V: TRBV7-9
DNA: TGTGCCAGCAGCTTACAGGGTGGCTATGGCTACACCTTC
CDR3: CASSLQGGYGYTF

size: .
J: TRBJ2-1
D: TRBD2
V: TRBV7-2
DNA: TGTGCCAGCAGCTTGACTAGCGGGGCCTACAATGAGCAGTTCTTC
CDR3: CASSLTSGAYNEQFF

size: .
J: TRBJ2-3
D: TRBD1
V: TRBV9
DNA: TGTGCCAGCAGCGCGACAGGGTGGGTAACAGATACGCAGTATTTT
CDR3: CASSATGWVTDTQYF

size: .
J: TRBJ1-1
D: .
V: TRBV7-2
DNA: TGTGCCAGCAGCCAAGCGGGACAAAAGAACACTGAAGCTTTCTTT
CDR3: CASSQAGQKNTEAFF

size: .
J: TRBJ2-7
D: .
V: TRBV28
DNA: TGTGCCAGCAGTTCGTCGGACAAGGTCCCCTACGAGCAGTACTTC
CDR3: CASSSSDKVPYEQYF

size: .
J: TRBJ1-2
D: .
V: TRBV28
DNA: TGTGCCAGCATAGGAGGAGGACAGAGGATTTATGGCTACACCTTC
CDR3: CASIGGGQRIYGYTF

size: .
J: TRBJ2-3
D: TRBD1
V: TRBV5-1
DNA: TGCGCCAGCAGCTTGGTCGGCGGACAGGTGTCCACAGATACGCAGTATTTT
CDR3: CASSLVGGQVSTDTQYF

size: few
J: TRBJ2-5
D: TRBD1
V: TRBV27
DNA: TGTGCCAGCAGTTCCCTGGGACAGGGCCATTCAGAGACCCAGTACTTC
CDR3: CASSSLGQGHSETQYF

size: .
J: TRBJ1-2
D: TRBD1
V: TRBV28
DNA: TGTGCCAGCAGTTTCGGACAGGGAGACAACTATGGCTACACCTTC
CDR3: CASSFGQGDNYGYTF

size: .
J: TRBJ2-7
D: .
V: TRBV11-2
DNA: TGTGCCAGCAGCTTCCTTTCCCCCTACGAGCAGTACTTC
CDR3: CASSFLSPYEQYF

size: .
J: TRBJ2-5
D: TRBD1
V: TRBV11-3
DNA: TGTGCCAGCAGCTTAGGAGACCAGGGGGTAGAGACCCAGTACTTC
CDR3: CASSLGDQGVETQYF

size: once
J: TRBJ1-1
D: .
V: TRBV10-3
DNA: TGTGCCATCAGTGAGTCCGGACAGCAGAACACTGAAGCTTTCTTT
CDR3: CAISESGQQNTEAFF

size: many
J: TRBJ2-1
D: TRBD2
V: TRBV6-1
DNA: TGTGCCAGCAGTACGGGGACTACCCTACCTGAGCAGTTCTTC
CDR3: CASSTGTTLPEQFF

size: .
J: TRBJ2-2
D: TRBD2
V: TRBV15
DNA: TGTGCCACCAGCAGAGATGGAACAGGACTAGCGGGTCCCGGGGAGCTGTTTTTT
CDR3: CATSRDGTGLAGPGELFF

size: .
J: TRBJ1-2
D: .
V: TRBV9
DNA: TGTGCCAGCAGCGTAGAAATGGGAGAGGATGGCTACACCTTC
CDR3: CASSVEMGEDGYTF

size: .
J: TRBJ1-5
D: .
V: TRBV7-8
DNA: TGTGCCAGCAGCCCCCGGGGCAATCAGCCCCAGCATTTT
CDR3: CASSPRGNQPQHF

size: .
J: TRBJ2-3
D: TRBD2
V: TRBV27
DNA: TGTGCCAGCAGGGCGACTAGCGGGACAGATACGCAGTATTTT
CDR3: CASRATSGTDTQYF

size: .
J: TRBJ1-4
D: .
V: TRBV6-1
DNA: TGTGCCAGCAGCGGACAGCGACTGAATGAAAAACTGTTTTTT
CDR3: CASSGQRLNEKLFF

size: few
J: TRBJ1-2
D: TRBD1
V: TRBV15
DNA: TGTGCCACCAGCAGGCTGACAGGGCATTTTGAAGGCTACACCTTC
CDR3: CATSRLTGHFEGYTF

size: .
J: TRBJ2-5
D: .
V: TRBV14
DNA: TGTGCCAGCAGCCAGCCACGAGAGGGAGAGACCCAGTACTTC
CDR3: CASSQPREGETQYF

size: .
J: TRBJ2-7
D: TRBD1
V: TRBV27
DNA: TGTGCCAGCAGTTTTGGCCCTAACAGGGGAACGTTCTACGAGCAGTACTTC
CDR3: CASSFGPNRGTFYEQYF

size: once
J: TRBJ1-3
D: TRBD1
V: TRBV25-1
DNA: TGTGCCAGCACCCAGACAGGGGGCGGAAACACCATATATTTT
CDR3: CASTQTGGGNTIYF

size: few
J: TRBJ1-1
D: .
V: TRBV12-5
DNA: TGTGCTACCCAGGGGTGTGAAGCTTTCTTT
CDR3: CATQGCEAFF

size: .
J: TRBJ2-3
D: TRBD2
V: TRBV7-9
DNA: TGTGCCAGCAGCCTAGACCTCGGGAGGGCCGGAGATACGCAGTATTTT
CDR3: CASSLDLGRAGDTQYF

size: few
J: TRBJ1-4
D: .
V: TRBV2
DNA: TGTGCCAGCAACAATGCTGGTAATGAAAAACTGTTTTTT
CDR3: CASNNAGNEKLFF

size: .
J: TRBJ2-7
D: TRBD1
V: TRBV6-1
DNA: TGTGCCAGCAGACATCCGGGACAGGTTAACTACGAGCAGTACTTC
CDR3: CASRHPGQVNYEQYF

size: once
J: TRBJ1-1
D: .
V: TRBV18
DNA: TGTGCCAGCTCACACGGGACACCGAACACTGAAGCTTTCTTT
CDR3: CASSHGTPNTEAFF

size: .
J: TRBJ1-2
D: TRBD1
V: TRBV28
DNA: TGTGCCAGCCTGGGACAGGGGGCAGAAAGTGGCTACACCTTC
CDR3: CASLGQGAESGYTF

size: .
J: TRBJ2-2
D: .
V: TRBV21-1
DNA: TGTGCCAGCAGCGCGCGGGAGTGGGTGGCCGGGGAGCTGTTTTTT
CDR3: CASSAREWVAGELFF

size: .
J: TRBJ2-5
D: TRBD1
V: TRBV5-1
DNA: TGCGCCAGCAAGGGACAGTTTAACCAAGAGACCCAGTACTTC
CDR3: CASKGQFNQETQYF

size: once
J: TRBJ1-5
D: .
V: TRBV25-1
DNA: TGTGCCAGCAGTGAAGCACTCAATCAGCCCCAGCATTTT
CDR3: CASSEALNQPQHF